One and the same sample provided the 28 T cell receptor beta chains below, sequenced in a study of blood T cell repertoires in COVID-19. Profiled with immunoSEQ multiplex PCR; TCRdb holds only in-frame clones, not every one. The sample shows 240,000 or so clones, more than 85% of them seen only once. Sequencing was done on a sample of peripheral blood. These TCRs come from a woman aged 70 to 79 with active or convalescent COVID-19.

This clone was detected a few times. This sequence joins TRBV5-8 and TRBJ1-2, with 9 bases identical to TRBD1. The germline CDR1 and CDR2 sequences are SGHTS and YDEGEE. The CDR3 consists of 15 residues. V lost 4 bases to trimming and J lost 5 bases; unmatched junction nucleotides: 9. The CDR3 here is CASSLSGTGIYGYTF. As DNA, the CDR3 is TGTGCCAGCAGCCTCTCTGGGACAGGGATATATGGCTACACCTTC.

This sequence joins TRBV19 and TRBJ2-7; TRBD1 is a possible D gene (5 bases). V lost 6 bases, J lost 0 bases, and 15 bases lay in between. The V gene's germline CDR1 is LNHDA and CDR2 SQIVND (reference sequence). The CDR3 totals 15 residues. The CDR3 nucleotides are TGTGCCAGTAGACACAGACAGACAAGCTCCTACGAGCAGTACTTC. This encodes CASRHRQTSSYEQYF.

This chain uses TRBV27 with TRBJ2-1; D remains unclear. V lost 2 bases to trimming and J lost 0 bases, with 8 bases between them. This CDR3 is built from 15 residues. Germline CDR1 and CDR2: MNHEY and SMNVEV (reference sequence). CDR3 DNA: TGTGCCAGCAGTTTAATCCCGAGCTCCTACAATGAGCAGTTCTTC. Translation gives CASSLIPSSYNEQFF.

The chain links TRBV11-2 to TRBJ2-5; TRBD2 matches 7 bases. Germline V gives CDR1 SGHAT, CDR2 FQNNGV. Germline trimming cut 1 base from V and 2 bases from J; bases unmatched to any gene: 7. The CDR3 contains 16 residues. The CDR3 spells CASSLGASGAQETQYF. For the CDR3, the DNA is TGTGCCAGCAGCTTAGGGGCTAGCGGTGCACAAGAGACCCAGTACTTC.

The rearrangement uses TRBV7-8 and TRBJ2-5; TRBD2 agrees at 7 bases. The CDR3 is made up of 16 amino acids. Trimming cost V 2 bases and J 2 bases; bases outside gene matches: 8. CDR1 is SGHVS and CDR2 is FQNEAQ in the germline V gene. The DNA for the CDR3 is TGTGCCAGCAGCTTATCTTCGGGGGGTTCACAAGAGACCCAGTACTTC. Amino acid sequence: CASSLSSGGSQETQYF.

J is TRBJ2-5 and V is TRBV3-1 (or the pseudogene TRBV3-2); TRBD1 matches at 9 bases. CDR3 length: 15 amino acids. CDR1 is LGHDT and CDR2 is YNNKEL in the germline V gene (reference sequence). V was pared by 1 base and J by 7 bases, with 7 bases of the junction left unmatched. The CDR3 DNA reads TGTGCCAGCAGCCAAGGACAGGGGGGTAGGTGGACCCAGTACTTC. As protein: CASSQGQGGRWTQYF.

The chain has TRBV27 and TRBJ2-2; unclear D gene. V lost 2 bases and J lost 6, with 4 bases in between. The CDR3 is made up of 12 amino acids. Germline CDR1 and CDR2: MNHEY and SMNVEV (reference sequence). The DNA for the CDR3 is TGTGCCAGCAGTTTACTTCCCGGGGAGCTGTTTTTT. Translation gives CASSLLPGELFF.

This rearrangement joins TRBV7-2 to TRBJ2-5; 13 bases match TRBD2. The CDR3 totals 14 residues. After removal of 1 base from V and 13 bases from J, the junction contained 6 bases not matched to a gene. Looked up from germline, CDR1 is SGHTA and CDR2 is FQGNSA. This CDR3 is CASSLGPTSGGGYF. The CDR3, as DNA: TGTGCCAGCAGCTTAGGACCTACTAGCGGGGGGGGGTACTTC.

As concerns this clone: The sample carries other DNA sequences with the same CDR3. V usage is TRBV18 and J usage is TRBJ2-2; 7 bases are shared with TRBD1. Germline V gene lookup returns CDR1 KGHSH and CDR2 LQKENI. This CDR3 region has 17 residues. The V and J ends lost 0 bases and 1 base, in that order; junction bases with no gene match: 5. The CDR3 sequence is CASSPPNRGLNTGELFF. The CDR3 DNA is TGTGCCAGCTCACCACCGAACAGGGGTTTGAACACCGGGGAGCTGTTTTTT.

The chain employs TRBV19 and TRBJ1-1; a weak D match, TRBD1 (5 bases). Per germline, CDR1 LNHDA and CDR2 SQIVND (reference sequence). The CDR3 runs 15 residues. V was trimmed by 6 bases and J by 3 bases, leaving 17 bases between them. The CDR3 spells CASRPSGGRDTEAFF. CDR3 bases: TGTGCCAGTAGGCCGTCCGGGGGTAGAGACACTGAAGCTTTCTTT.

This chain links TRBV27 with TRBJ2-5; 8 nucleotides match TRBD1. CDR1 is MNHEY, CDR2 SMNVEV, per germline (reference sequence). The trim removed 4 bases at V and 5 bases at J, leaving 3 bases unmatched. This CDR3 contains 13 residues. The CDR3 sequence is CASSWTGRETQYF. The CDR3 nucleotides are TGTGCCAGCAGTTGGACAGGGAGGGAGACCCAGTACTTC.

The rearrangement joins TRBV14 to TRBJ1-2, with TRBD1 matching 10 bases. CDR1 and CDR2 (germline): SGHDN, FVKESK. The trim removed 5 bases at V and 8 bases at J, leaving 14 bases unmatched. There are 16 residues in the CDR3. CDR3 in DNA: TGTGCCAGCAGCTTAACAACCGGGACAGGGGCGACGGGCTACACCTTC. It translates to CASSLTTGTGATGYTF.

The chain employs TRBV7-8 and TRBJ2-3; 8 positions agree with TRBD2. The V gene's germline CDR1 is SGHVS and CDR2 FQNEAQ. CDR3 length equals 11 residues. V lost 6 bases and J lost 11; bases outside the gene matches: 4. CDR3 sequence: CASRTLAEQYF. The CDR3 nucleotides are TGTGCCAGCAGGACACTAGCGGAGCAGTATTTT. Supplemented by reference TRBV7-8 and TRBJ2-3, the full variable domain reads GAGVSQSPRYKVAKRGQDVALRCDPISGHVSLFWYQQALGQGPEFLTYFQNEAQLDKSGLPSDRFFAERPEGSVSTLKIQRTQQEDSAVYLCASRTLAEQYFGPGTRLTVL.

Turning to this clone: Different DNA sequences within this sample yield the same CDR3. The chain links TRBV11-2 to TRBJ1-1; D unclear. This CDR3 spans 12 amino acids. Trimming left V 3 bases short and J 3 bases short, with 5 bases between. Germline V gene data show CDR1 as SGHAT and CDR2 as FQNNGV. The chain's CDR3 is CASSFSDTEAFF. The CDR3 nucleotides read TGTGCCAGCAGCTTTTCGGACACTGAAGCTTTCTTT.

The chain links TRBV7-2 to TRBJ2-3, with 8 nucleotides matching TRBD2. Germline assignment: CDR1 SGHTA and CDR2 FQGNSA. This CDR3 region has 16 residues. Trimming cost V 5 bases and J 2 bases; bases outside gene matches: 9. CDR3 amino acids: CASSQTQRGSTDTQYF. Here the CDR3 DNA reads TGTGCCAGCAGCCAAACCCAGCGGGGGTCCACAGATACGCAGTATTTT.

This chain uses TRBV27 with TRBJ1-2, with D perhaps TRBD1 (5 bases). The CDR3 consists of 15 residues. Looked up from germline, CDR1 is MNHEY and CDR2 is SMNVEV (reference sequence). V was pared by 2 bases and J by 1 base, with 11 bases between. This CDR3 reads CASSLAGRGNYGYTF. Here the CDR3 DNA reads TGTGCCAGCAGTTTAGCGGGAAGGGGTAACTATGGCTACACCTTC.

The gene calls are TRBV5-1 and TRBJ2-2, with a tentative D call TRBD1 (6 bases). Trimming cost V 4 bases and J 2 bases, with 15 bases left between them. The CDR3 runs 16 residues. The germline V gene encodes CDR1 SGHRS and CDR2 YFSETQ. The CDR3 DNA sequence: TGCGCCAGCAGCCCCGGACAGAGACTAAACACCGGGGAGCTGTTTTTT. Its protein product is CASSPGQRLNTGELFF.

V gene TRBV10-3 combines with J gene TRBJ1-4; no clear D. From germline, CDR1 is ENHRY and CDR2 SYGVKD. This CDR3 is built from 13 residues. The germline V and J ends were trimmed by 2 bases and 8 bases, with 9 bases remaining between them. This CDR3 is CAISEGEREKLFF. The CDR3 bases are TGTGCCATCAGTGAGGGGGAGAGAGAAAAACTGTTTTTT.

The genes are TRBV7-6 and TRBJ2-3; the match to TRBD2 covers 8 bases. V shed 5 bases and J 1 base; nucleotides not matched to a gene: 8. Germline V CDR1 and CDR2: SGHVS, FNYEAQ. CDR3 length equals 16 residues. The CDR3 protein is CASSTQLAARTDTQYF. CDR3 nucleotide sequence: TGTGCCAGCAGCACGCAACTAGCGGCTCGCACAGATACGCAGTATTTT.

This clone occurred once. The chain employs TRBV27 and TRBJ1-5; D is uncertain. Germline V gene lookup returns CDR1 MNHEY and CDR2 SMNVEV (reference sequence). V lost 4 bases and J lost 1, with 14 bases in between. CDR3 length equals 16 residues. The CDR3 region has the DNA TGTGCCAGCAGTTCAGAGGGCGCGGTAAGCAATCAGCCCCAGCATTTT. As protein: CASSSEGAVSNQPQHF.

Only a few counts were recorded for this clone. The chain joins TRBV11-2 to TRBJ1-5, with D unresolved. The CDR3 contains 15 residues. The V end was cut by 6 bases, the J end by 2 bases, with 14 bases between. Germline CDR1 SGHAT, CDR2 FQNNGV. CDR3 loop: CASSPGDRGNQPQHF. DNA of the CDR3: TGTGCCAGCAGTCCGGGAGACCGAGGCAATCAGCCCCAGCATTTT. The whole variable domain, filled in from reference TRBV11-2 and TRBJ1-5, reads EAGVAQSPRYKIIEKRQSVAFWCNPISGHATLYWYQQILGQGPKLLIQFQNNGVVDDSQLPKDRFSAERLKGVDSTLKIQPAKLEDSAVYLCASSPGDRGNQPQHFGDGTRLSIL.

The CDR3 coding sequence is TGTGCCAGCAGTCCCTTACCGGGAGCTGAAGCTTTCTTT. Protein sequence: CASSPLPGAEAFF. V is TRBV12-3 or TRBV12-4 and J is TRBJ1-1; no firm D call. Deletions cut 5 bases from V and 6 bases from J, with 13 bases between. CDR3 length: 13 amino acids.

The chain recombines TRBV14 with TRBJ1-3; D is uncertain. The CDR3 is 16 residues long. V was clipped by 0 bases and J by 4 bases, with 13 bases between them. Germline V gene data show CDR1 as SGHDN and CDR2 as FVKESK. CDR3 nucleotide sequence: TGTGCCAGCAGCCAAGATCGCGCGGCAGCCGGAAACACCATATATTTT. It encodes CASSQDRAAAGNTIYF.

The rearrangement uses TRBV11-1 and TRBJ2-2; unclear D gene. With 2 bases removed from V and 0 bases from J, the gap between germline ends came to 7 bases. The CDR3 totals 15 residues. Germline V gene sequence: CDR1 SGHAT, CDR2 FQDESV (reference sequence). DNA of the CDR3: TGTGCCAGCAGCTTAAGCCGGGCGAACACCGGGGAGCTGTTTTTT. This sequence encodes CASSLSRANTGELFF.

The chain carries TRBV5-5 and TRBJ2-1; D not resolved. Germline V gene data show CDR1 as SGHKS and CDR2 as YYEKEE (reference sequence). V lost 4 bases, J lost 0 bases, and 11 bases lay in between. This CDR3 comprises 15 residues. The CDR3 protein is CASSPTRSSYNEQFF. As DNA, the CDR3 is TGTGCCAGCAGCCCCACCCGCAGCTCCTACAATGAGCAGTTCTTC.

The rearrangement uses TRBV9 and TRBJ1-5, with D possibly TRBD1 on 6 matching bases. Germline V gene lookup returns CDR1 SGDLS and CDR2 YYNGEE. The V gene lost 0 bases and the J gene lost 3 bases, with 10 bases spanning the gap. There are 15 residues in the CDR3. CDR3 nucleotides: TGTGCCAGCAGCGTAGGTACAGGGACCAATCAGCCCCAGCATTTT. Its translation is CASSVGTGTNQPQHF.

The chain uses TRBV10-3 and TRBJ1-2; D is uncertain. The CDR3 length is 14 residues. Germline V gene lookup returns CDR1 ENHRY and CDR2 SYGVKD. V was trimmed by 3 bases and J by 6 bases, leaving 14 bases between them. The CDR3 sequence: CAISDYGQQNGYTF. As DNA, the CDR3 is TGTGCCATCAGTGATTATGGGCAGCAGAATGGCTACACCTTC.

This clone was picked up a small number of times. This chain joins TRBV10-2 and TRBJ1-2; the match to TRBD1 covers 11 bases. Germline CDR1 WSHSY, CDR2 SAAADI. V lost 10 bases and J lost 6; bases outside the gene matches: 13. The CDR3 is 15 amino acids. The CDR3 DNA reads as TGCGCCACCATAAGGACAGGGGGCAGTTTGGATGGCTACACCTTC. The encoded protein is CATIRTGGSLDGYTF.